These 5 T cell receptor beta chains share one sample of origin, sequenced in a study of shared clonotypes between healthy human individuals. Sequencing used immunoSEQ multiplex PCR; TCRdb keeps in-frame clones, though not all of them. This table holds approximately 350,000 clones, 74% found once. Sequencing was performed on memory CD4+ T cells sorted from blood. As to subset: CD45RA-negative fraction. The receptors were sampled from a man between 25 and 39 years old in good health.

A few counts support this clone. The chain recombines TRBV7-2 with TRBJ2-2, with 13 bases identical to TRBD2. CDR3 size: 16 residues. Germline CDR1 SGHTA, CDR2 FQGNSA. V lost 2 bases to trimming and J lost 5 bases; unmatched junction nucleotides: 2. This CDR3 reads CASSLMGLAGTGELFF. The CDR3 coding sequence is TGTGCCAGCAGCTTAATGGGACTAGCGGGGACCGGGGAGCTGTTTTTT.

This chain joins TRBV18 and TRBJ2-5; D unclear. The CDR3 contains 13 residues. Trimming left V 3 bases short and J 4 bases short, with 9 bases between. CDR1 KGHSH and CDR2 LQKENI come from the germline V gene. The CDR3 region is CASSPQAGETQYF. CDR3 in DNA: TGTGCCAGCTCACCCCAGGCCGGAGAGACCCAGTACTTC.

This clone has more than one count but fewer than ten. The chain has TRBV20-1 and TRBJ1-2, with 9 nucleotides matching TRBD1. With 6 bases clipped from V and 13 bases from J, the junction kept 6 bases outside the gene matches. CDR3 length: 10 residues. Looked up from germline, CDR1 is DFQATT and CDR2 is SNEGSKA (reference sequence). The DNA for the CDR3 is TGCAGTGCAAAGTCGACAGGGGGCACCTTC. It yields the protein CSAKSTGGTF.

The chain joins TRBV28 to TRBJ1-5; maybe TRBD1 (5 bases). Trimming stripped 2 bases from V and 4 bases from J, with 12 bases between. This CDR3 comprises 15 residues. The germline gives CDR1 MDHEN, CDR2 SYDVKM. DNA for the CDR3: TGTGCCAGCAGTTTAAGGTCAGGGTGGAATCAGCCCCAGCATTTT. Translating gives CASSLRSGWNQPQHF.

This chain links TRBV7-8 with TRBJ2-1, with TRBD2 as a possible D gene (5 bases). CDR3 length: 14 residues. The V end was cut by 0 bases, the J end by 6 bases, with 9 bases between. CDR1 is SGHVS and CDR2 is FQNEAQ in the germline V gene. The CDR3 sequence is CASSLAGSINEQFF. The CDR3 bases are TGTGCCAGCAGCTTAGCGGGGAGCATCAATGAGCAGTTCTTC.